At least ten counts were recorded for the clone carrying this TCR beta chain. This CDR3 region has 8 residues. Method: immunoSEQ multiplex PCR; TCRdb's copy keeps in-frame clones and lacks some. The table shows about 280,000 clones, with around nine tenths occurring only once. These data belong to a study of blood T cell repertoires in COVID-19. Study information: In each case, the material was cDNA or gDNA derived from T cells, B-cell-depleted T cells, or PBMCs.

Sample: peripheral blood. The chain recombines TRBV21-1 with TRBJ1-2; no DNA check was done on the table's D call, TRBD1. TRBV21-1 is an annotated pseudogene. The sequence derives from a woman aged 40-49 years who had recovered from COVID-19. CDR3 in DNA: TGTCGAACAAAAGGCTACACCTTC. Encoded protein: CRTKGYTF.